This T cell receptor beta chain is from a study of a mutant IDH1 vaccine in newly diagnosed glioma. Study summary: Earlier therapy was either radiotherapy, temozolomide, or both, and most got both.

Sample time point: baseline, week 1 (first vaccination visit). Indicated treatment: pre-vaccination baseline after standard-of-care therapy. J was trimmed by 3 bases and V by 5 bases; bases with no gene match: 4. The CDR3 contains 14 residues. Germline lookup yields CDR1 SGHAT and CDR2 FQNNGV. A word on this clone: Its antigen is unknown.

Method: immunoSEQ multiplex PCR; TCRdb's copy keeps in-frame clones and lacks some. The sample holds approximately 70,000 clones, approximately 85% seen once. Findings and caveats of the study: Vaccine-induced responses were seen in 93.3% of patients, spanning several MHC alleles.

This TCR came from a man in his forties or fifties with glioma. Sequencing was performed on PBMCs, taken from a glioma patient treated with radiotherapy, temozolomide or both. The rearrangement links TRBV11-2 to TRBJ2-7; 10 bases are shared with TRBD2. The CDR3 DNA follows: TGTGCCAGCAGCACACTAGCGGGGAACTACGAGCAGTACTTC. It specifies CASSTLAGNYEQYF. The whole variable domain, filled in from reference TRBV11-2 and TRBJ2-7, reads EAGVAQSPRYKIIEKRQSVAFWCNPISGHATLYWYQQILGQGPKLLIQFQNNGVVDDSQLPKDRFSAERLKGVDSTLKIQPAKLEDSAVYLCASSTLAGNYEQYFGPGTRLTVT.